Following are 29 T cell receptor beta chains from one sample sequenced in a study of cytomegalovirus exposure and HLA in healthy donors. The PCR was carried out with 60 Vbeta primers and 13 Jbeta primers. Data came from immunoSEQ multiplex PCR; TCRdb stores just in-frame clones and leaves some out. The profile covers around 110,000 clones, with over 65% appearing a single time and approximately 14% taken by the ten largest. The source material was PBMCs. The receptors were gathered from a woman aged 40 to 50 in good health and CMV-seropositive.

This chain connects TRBV5-1 to TRBJ1-1; 11 nucleotides line up with TRBD1. The germline CDR1 and CDR2 sequences are SGHRS and YFSETQ. Trimming took 0 bases from V and 7 from J; bases not matched to a gene: 5. The CDR3 sequence is 15 residues long. The CDR3 DNA reads as TGCGCCAGCAGCTTGGATCCGGGACAGGGGGTTGAAGCTTTCTTT. Its protein product is CASSLDPGQGVEAFF.

The chain has TRBV6-5 and TRBJ1-2; D perhaps matches TRBD1 (5 bases). CDR3 length: 15 amino acids. Germline CDR1 and CDR2: MNHEY and SVGAGI. Between the trimmed V and J ends, which lost 4 bases and 1 base, there was a span of 13 bases. CDR3 loop: CASSSGITLNYGYTF. The DNA of the CDR3 is TGTGCCAGCAGTTCAGGGATTACCCTTAACTATGGCTACACCTTC.

In DNA, the CDR3 is TGTGCCAGCAGTGAGGGGCTCGAAAAACTGTTTTTT. Translating it yields CASSEGLEKLFF. This chain connects TRBV6-1 to TRBJ1-4, with a tentative D call TRBD1 (5 bases). This CDR3 is 12 amino acids long. Germline lookup yields CDR1 MNHNS and CDR2 SASEGT. Trimming stripped 3 bases from V and 8 bases from J, with 7 bases between.

This clone was seen only once. Since the CDR3 does not end with the conserved phenylalanine or tryptophan, this likely comes from a read error. The rearrangement uses TRBV4-3 and TRBJ1-2; D possibly corresponds to TRBD1 (6 bases). Trimming removed 4 bases at V and 7 bases at J, with 13 bases between. This CDR3 region has 13 residues. Germline V gives CDR1 LGHNA, CDR2 YSLEER. The CDR3 region is CASSPRGEGGYTV. In DNA form, the CDR3 reads TGCGCCAGCAGCCCCAGGGGAGAGGGTGGCTACACCGTC.

V and J are TRBV5-1 and TRBJ1-5, with a weak D call TRBD1 (6 bases). CDR1 is SGHRS, CDR2 YFSETQ, per germline. The CDR3 consists of 16 residues. Between the trimmed V and J ends, which lost 0 bases and 0 bases, there was a span of 10 bases. The CDR3 nucleotides read TGCGCCAGCAGCTTGGGGACAGTTAATAGCAATCAGCCCCAGCATTTT. It is translated as CASSLGTVNSNQPQHF.

The chain combines TRBV5-1 with TRBJ1-5; 10 bases agree with TRBD1. V shed 4 bases and J 7 bases; nucleotides not matched to a gene: 2. The CDR3 runs 13 residues. Looked up from germline, CDR1 is SGHRS and CDR2 is YFSETQ. DNA of the CDR3: TGCGCCAGCAGCGGGGGACAGGGGCAGCCCCAGCATTTT. This codes for CASSGGQGQPQHF.

This clone has more than one count but fewer than ten. The chain joins TRBV10-3 to TRBJ1-2, with 9 bases aligning to TRBD1. The junction had 8 bases not matched to a gene; V was cut back by 10 bases and J by 5 bases. The germline gives CDR1 ENHRY, CDR2 SYGVKD. The CDR3 runs 13 residues. Here the CDR3 reads CATQAGTGYGYTF. The CDR3 DNA reads as TGTGCCACCCAAGCCGGGACAGGGTATGGCTACACCTTC.

The chain couples TRBV2 to TRBJ1-6; 7 nucleotides align to TRBD1. V lost 6 bases and J lost 7; bases outside the gene matches: 9. The CDR3 totals 15 residues. Germline CDR1 is SNHLY and CDR2 is FYNNEI. CDR3 loop: CASRGQTSRNSPLHF. The DNA of the CDR3 is TGTGCCAGCAGGGGACAGACCTCTAGAAATTCACCCCTCCACTTT.

The CDR3 sequence: CSVVRAGQETQYF. In nucleotides, the CDR3 is TGCAGCGTTGTCCGGGCAGGGCAAGAGACCCAGTACTTC. The genes are TRBV29-1 and TRBJ2-5; tentative D call: TRBD1 (5 bases). The length of the CDR3 is 13 residues. The germline V gene encodes CDR1 SQVTM and CDR2 ANQGSEA. Trimming pared 4 bases from V and 2 bases from J, leaving 11 bases between.

The chain has TRBV4-2 and TRBJ2-5; D is ambiguous. The V and J ends lost 4 bases and 0 bases respectively, with 6 bases between them. The CDR3 extends over 13 amino acids. Germline CDR1 and CDR2: LGHNA and YNFKEQ. CDR3 in amino acids: CASSPSDQETQYF. CDR3 sequence (DNA): TGTGCCAGCAGCCCCAGCGACCAAGAGACCCAGTACTTC.

This clone was counted only a few times. This chain links TRBV18 with TRBJ1-6; TRBD1 matches 7 bases. Germline V gives CDR1 KGHSH, CDR2 LQKENI. With V trimmed by 3 bases and J by 8 bases, 4 bases remained unmatched. This CDR3 is 14 amino acids long. The CDR3 spells CASSPGTDDSPLHF. The CDR3 DNA sequence: TGTGCCAGCTCACCCGGGACAGATGATTCACCCCTCCACTTT.

The chain employs TRBV2 and TRBJ2-5, with D perhaps matching TRBD1 (5 bases). From germline, CDR1 is SNHLY and CDR2 FYNNEI. The CDR3 totals 16 residues. Trimming removed 7 bases at V and 5 bases at J, with 23 bases between. In DNA form, the CDR3 reads TGTGCCAGCAATTCCCTGACAGACAGCCATCGGGAGACCCAGTACTTC. Encoded protein: CASNSLTDSHRETQYF.

Concerning this clone: The identical CDR3 is also encoded by other nucleotide sequences in the sample. The genes are TRBV5-1 and TRBJ2-5; TRBD2 aligns across 15 bases. Germline assignment: CDR1 SGHRS and CDR2 YFSETQ. This CDR3 contains 15 residues. Unmatched junction bases numbered 3, after V lost 4 bases and J lost 5 bases. The CDR3 loop reads CASSGGTSGGETQYF. CDR3 nucleotides: TGCGCCAGCAGCGGCGGGACTAGCGGGGGGGAGACCCAGTACTTC.

V and J are TRBV6-1 and TRBJ2-7, with a possible D match to TRBD2 (5 bases). Trimming took 4 bases from V and 4 from J, leaving 8 bases between them. Looked up from germline, CDR1 is MNHNS and CDR2 is SASEGT. This CDR3 has 12 residues. Written as DNA, the CDR3 is TGTGCCAGCAGTGGGACTTGGTACGAGCAGTACTTC. Its protein is CASSGTWYEQYF.

This chain joins TRBV5-1 and TRBJ2-5; D ambiguous. The CDR3 is made up of 11 amino acids. Germline lookup yields CDR1 SGHRS and CDR2 YFSETQ. Between the trimmed V and J ends, which lost 5 bases and 5 bases, there was a span of 7 bases. The CDR3 sequence: CASSRWETQYF. In nucleotides, the CDR3 is TGCGCCAGCAGTAGATGGGAGACCCAGTACTTC.

The chain has TRBV5-1 and TRBJ2-1; D is possibly TRBD2 (6 bases). Germline V lookup: CDR1 SGHRS, CDR2 YFSETQ. V lost 0 bases and J 3 bases, leaving 13 bases between the germline ends. The CDR3 totals 16 residues. The CDR3 loop reads CASSLGGDSIYNEQFF. Written as DNA, the CDR3 is TGCGCCAGCAGCTTGGGGGGGGACTCGATCTACAATGAGCAGTTCTTC.

The chain is built from TRBV7-8 and TRBJ1-4; D gene ambiguous. Trimming cost V 5 bases and J 6 bases, with 13 bases left between them. CDR1 is SGHVS, CDR2 FQNEAQ, per germline. The CDR3 covers 14 residues. The CDR3 region has the DNA TGTGCCAGCAGCCTTTATGAAGGAGATGAAAAACTGTTTTTT. The encoded protein is CASSLYEGDEKLFF. The entire variable domain, with the rest obtained from reference TRBV7-8 and TRBJ1-4, is as follows: GAGVSQSPRYKVAKRGQDVALRCDPISGHVSLFWYQQALGQGPEFLTYFQNEAQLDKSGLPSDRFFAERPEGSVSTLKIQRTQQEDSAVYLCASSLYEGDEKLFFGSGTQLSVL.

Note on this clone: A far larger clone is just one base off, so this is likely a read error. This chain links TRBV5-6 with TRBJ1-5; D remains ambiguous. Germline V gene sequence: CDR1 SGHDT, CDR2 YYEEEE. This CDR3 is built from 14 residues. CDR3 nucleotide sequence: TGTGCCAGCAGCTTAAACCAGGCCAATCAGCCCCAGAATTTT. Its translation: CASSLNQANQPQNF.

This chain links TRBV6-6 with TRBJ2-7, with D possibly being TRBD1 (6 bases). The CDR3 consists of 15 residues. V gave up 6 bases and J gave up 0 bases, with 15 bases separating them. CDR1 is MNHNY, CDR2 SVGAGI, per germline (reference sequence). The CDR3 protein is CASRPGQSPSYEQYF. The CDR3 DNA sequence: TGTGCCAGCAGACCCGGACAGTCACCCTCCTACGAGCAGTACTTC.

V is TRBV6-4 and J is TRBJ2-5; TRBD1 matches 8 bases. This CDR3 comprises 17 residues. V dropped 0 bases and J dropped 2; count of bases not matched to a gene: 8. CDR1 MRHNA and CDR2 SNTAGT come from the germline V gene. The CDR3 DNA reads TGTGCCAGCAGTGACTCGGATATGACAGGGGCACAAGAGACCCAGTACTTC. Translating it yields CASSDSDMTGAQETQYF.

V is TRBV7-6 and J is TRBJ1-4, with TRBD1 identical over 7 bases. CDR1 and CDR2 (germline): SGHVS, FNYEAQ. The CDR3 length is 14 residues. The J segment lost 7 bases and the V segment lost 5 bases, leaving 7 bases of the junction unmatched. The CDR3 region has the DNA TGTGCCAGCAGCCTGGGACAGCTGAGTGAAAAACTGTTTTTT. Protein product: CASSLGQLSEKLFF.

This chain joins TRBV18 and TRBJ2-7; TRBD1 matches at 9 bases. Per the germline V gene, CDR1 is KGHSH and CDR2 is LQKENI. The V segment lost 1 base and the J segment 1 base; nucleotides outside the gene matches: 14. CDR3 size: 19 residues. The CDR3 region has the DNA TGTGCCAGCTCACCACAGAGACAGGGGGGAACTCGCCCATCCTACGAGCAGTACTTC. This encodes CASSPQRQGGTRPSYEQYF.

J is TRBJ2-2 and V is TRBV2; 10 bases are a match to TRBD2. CDR3 length: 15 amino acids. The V and J ends lost 5 bases and 6 bases, in that order; junction bases with no gene match: 6. CDR1 is SNHLY and CDR2 is FYNNEI in the germline V gene. The CDR3: CASSRSGGIAGELFF. CDR3 in DNA: TGTGCCAGCAGTCGTAGCGGGGGGATTGCCGGGGAGCTGTTTTTT.

A single count supports this clone. This chain links TRBV5-1 with TRBJ1-4, with D hard to call. Germline V gene data show CDR1 as SGHRS and CDR2 as YFSETQ. The V end was cut by 0 bases, the J end by 3 bases, with 9 bases between. The CDR3 has 15 residues. Here the CDR3 reads CASSLEAPPNEKLFF. CDR3 nucleotides: TGCGCCAGCAGCTTGGAAGCCCCCCCTAATGAAAAACTGTTTTTT.

The chain joins TRBV7-9 to TRBJ1-1; TRBD1 aligns across 7 bases. The J segment lost 0 bases and the V segment lost 5 bases, leaving 3 bases of the junction unmatched. Germline CDR1 is SEHNR and CDR2 is FQNEAQ (reference sequence). There are 14 residues in the CDR3. The CDR3 DNA sequence: TGTGCCAGCAGCGCGGGACAGTTGAACACTGAAGCTTTCTTT. As protein: CASSAGQLNTEAFF. The full variable domain, in which reference TRBV7-9 and TRBJ1-1 provide the parts outside the CDR3, is DTGVSQNPRHKITKRGQNVTFRCDPISEHNRLYWYRQTLGQGPEFLTYFQNEAQLEKSRLLSDRFSAERPKGSFSTLEIQRTEQGDSAMYLCASSAGQLNTEAFFGQGTRLTVV.

The CDR3 sequence is CAISASRERGGAGETQYF. In DNA form, the CDR3 reads TGTGCCATCAGTGCATCTCGGGAGCGGGGGGGTGCCGGGGAGACCCAGTACTTC. This chain joins TRBV10-3 and TRBJ2-5; 10 positions match TRBD2. Germline CDR1 reads ENHRY; CDR2 reads SYGVKD. The CDR3 runs to 18 residues. J gave up 5 bases and V 4 bases, and 16 bases lay outside the gene matches.

The chain uses TRBV19 and TRBJ1-2, with no clear D. Looked up from germline, CDR1 is LNHDA and CDR2 is SQIVND (reference sequence). Trimming pared 4 bases from V and 0 bases from J, leaving 12 bases between. The CDR3 contains 15 residues. Here the CDR3 DNA reads TGTGCCAGTAGTACAACAAGGAGGGCTAACTATGGCTACACCTTC. This sequence encodes CASSTTRRANYGYTF. The full variable domain, completed using reference TRBV19 and TRBJ1-2, is DGGITQSPKYLFRKEGQNVTLSCEQNLNHDAMYWYRQDPGQGLRLIYYSQIVNDFQKGDIAEGYSVSREKKESFPLTVTSAQKNPTAFYLCASSTTRRANYGYTFGSGTRLTVV.

CDR3 coding DNA: TGTGCCAGCAGCGTTAGCGGGGGGGCCCCCGGGGAGCTGTTTTTT. It specifies CASSVSGGAPGELFF. This sequence joins TRBV9 and TRBJ2-2; 11 bases agree with TRBD2. V dropped 2 bases and J dropped 6; count of bases not matched to a gene: 3. From germline, CDR1 is SGDLS and CDR2 YYNGEE. The CDR3 is made up of 15 amino acids.

V usage is TRBV5-1 and J usage is TRBJ2-2; D remains ambiguous. The V gene's germline CDR1 is SGHRS and CDR2 YFSETQ. V lost 4 bases and J 3 bases, leaving 7 bases between the germline ends. This CDR3 is 13 amino acids long. The CDR3 loop is CASSPRDTGELFF. Written as DNA, the CDR3 is TGCGCCAGCAGCCCACGAGACACCGGGGAGCTGTTTTTT.